This T cell receptor (beta chain) was identified during a study of identical twins. General study points: Models underestimated how often monozygotic twins shared out-of-frame TCR alpha.

V shed 5 bases and J 7 bases; nucleotides not matched to a gene: 14. Germline V gene sequence: CDR1 SGHKS, CDR2 YYEKEE (reference sequence). This CDR3 region has 16 residues. TCRdb ran MiXCR on the 5' RACE reads and lists one entry per CDR3 protein. This sample has 1.5 million to 2 million distinct CDR3 sequences, with roughly 35% found just once. Remarks on this clonotype: Its antigen is not known.

The sequence was obtained from a newborn girl in good health. V gene TRBV5-5 combines with J gene TRBJ2-7; 11 positions match TRBD2. Source material: cord blood. The CDR3: CASSELTSGTADEQYF. CDR3 sequence (DNA): TGTGCCAGCAGTGAACTGACTAGCGGGACCGCGGATGAGCAGTACTTC.